This TCR beta chain is from a study of T cell repertoires in cytomegalovirus infection. Study-level background: Use of recently identified HLA-C-restricted and well-studied HLA-B-restricted CMV epitopes was part of the study. Public TCR beta signatures were indicative of both CMV infection and a matching HLA type. Study results and caveats: Within the response measured ex vivo, HLA-C-restricted CMV-specific TCR beta clonotypes were dominant.

TCRdb reanalysed the reads using MiXCR and keeps one entry per CDR3 protein. Among a few hundred thousand distinct CDR3 sequences listed, about 33% were seen once. Germline lookup yields CDR1 SGHNT and CDR2 YYREEE (reference sequence). V was pared by 2 bases and J by 7 bases, with 4 bases of the junction left unmatched. The CDR3 loop spans 14 amino acids. This clonotype was observed a few times. Its antigen is not known. The material sequenced was cultured PBMCs, taken from culture after CMV antigen stimulation. The receptor comes from a human donor in good health (CMV status not recorded). Some clones in this sample may be carry-over from other donors' samples. The chain joins TRBV5-4 to TRBJ2-2; 8 bases agree with TRBD1. This chain's CDR3 is CASSLGQGSGELFF. DNA for the CDR3: TGTGCCAGCAGCTTAGGACAGGGCAGCGGGGAGCTGTTTTTT.